These 25 T cell receptor beta chains were sequenced from one sample in a study of T cells in localized non-small cell lung cancer (TCRdb year 2020). Preparation of the library involved the immunoSEQ multiplex PCR assay. The immuneACCESS repertoire file appears here via TCRdb, limited to in-frame rearrangements. These files lack a portion of the clones; in checked studies, under half of the deficit traces to unresolved V genes, and the cause of the others is not known. The sample table lists about 1,700 clones, about 35% of them with a count of one. The ten largest make up roughly 10% of the sample. The input for sequencing was normal lung tissue next to the tumor, taken before any cancer treatment. The receptors shown here come from an older female donor with stage II squamous cell lung carcinoma.

In its sample, this clone was seen a few times. The chain couples TRBV30 to TRBJ1-5, with D unresolved. V was cut by 0 bases and J by 0 bases, with 6 bases left in between. The CDR3 has 14 residues. Germline CDR1 and CDR2: GTSNPN and SVGIG (reference sequence). The CDR3 bases are TGTGCCTGGAGTGTAGTTCTTAGCAATCAGCCCCAGCATTTT. It encodes CAWSVVLSNQPQHF. Complete variable domain (other parts from reference TRBV30 and TRBJ1-5): SQTIHQWPATLVQPVGSPLSLECTVEGTSNPNLYWYRQAAGRGLQLLFYSVGIGQISSEVPQNLSASRPQDRQFILSSKKLLLSDSGFYLCAWSVVLSNQPQHFGDGTRLSIL.

A word on this clone: A junction end diverges from the germline sequence, so it may reflect a read error. CDR3 protein: CTSSLTSGSPEELFF. The CDR3 bases are TGTACCAGCAGCTTGACTAGCGGGAGCCCCGAGGAGCTGTTTTTT. The rearrangement joins TRBV11-3 to TRBJ2-2; 12 bases map to TRBD2. The CDR3 sequence is 15 residues long. Per germline, CDR1 SGHNT and CDR2 YENEEA.

This clone has a handful of counts. This rearrangement joins TRBV30 to TRBJ1-2; weak D call: TRBD1 (5 bases). This CDR3 is 14 amino acids long. Germline CDR1 is GTSNPN and CDR2 is SVGIG (reference sequence). Trimming left V 5 bases short and J 5 bases short, with 18 bases between. CDR3 in DNA: TGTGCCTGGGTCAGGGAGTCCGGTATATATGGCTACACCTTC. Its translation: CAWVRESGIYGYTF.

V is TRBV19 and J is TRBJ1-1; the match to TRBD1 covers 7 bases. J was trimmed by 2 bases and V by 1 base; bases with no gene match: 7. This CDR3 contains 16 residues. Per the germline V gene, CDR1 is LNHDA and CDR2 is SQIVND (reference sequence). CDR3 nucleotides: TGTGCCAGTAGTATAGGCGGGGCAGGGGGTAACACTGAAGCTTTCTTT. As protein: CASSIGGAGGNTEAFF.

The chain carries TRBV18 and TRBJ1-2; the D is unclear. Trimming removed 0 bases from V and 4 bases from J, with 12 bases in between. Germline V CDR1 and CDR2: KGHSH, LQKENI. This CDR3 is 15 amino acids long. In DNA form, the CDR3 reads TGTGCCAGCTCACCACCGGGTAGGGTAGGCTATGGCTACACCTTC. Its protein product is CASSPPGRVGYGYTF.

This clone counts as medium-sized (0.01 to 0.1%). The chain recombines TRBV9 with TRBJ2-5; D is perhaps TRBD1 (6 bases). This CDR3 has 15 residues. Germline V gene sequence: CDR1 SGDLS, CDR2 YYNGEE. Trimming took 4 bases from V and 3 from J, leaving 16 bases between them. In DNA, the CDR3 is TGTGCCAGCAGCCCAAGGGGACACCGGGAAGAGACCCAGTACTTC. Translating gives CASSPRGHREETQYF.

The rearrangement uses TRBV18 and TRBJ2-7, with TRBD2 matching over 8 bases. The CDR3 is 16 residues long. CDR1 is KGHSH and CDR2 is LQKENI in the germline V gene. Trimming removed 3 bases from V and 0 bases from J; junction bases left unmatched: 7. The CDR3 protein is CASSPATSGPSYEQYF. CDR3 bases: TGTGCCAGCTCACCCGCAACTAGCGGACCCTCCTACGAGCAGTACTTC.

The chain uses TRBV19 and TRBJ1-2; no definite D call. The CDR3 runs 14 residues. Germline V lookup: CDR1 LNHDA, CDR2 SQIVND (reference sequence). The V end was cut by 7 bases, the J end by 4 bases, with 16 bases between. The CDR3 loop reads CASTPKLNLYGYTF. CDR3 nucleotides: TGTGCCAGTACTCCCAAACTCAACCTCTATGGCTACACCTTC.

The CDR3 is CAWSPDRLDYQPQHF. DNA of the CDR3: TGTGCCTGGAGTCCCGACAGGTTAGATTATCAGCCCCAGCATTTT. The chain has TRBV30 and TRBJ1-5; TRBD1 is a possible D gene (6 bases). Per the germline V gene, CDR1 is GTSNPN and CDR2 is SVGIG (reference sequence). V was cut by 2 bases and J by 5 bases, with 16 bases left in between. The CDR3 spans 15 residues.

V is TRBV19 and J is TRBJ2-5, with 12 bases that match TRBD2. The CDR3 is made up of 16 amino acids. Germline CDR1 is LNHDA and CDR2 is SQIVND (reference sequence). Losses at the gene ends were 4 bases for V and 4 bases for J; bases not matched to a gene: 7. CDR3 residues: CASSTGLAGRSETQYF. The CDR3 DNA reads as TGTGCCAGTAGTACGGGACTAGCGGGCAGGTCAGAGACCCAGTACTTC.

This clone was counted only a few times. At one end, the junction sequence differs from germline, possibly due to a read error. This chain joins TRBV11-3 and TRBJ1-3; possibly TRBD1 for D (5 bases). The germline V gene has CDR1 SGHNT and CDR2 YENEEA. The CDR3 loop spans 18 amino acids. Here the CDR3 DNA reads TGTGCCAGCAACTTATACGACCGGGGGATCGTCTCTGGAAACACCATATATTTT. It encodes CASNLYDRGIVSGNTIYF.

The CDR3 nucleotides are TGTGCCAGCAGTTCTGGTAGGACGAGGCATCTCGATGAGCAGTTCTTC. Translating gives CASSSGRTRHLDEQFF. The chain is built from TRBV6-8 and TRBJ2-1, with D unclear. The germline CDR1 and CDR2 sequences are MNHGY and SAAAGT. V dropped 4 bases and J dropped 8 bases, with 21 bases sitting between them. The CDR3 runs 16 residues.

V usage is TRBV10-2 and J usage is TRBJ1-2; weak D call: TRBD1 (6 bases). This CDR3 has 13 amino acids. Trimming left V 4 bases short and J 6 bases short, with 12 bases between. Germline V lookup: CDR1 WSHSY, CDR2 SAAADI. In nucleotides, the CDR3 is TGCGCCAGCAGTGGTTCCGGGACAAATGGCTACACCTTC. This encodes CASSGSGTNGYTF.

The chain carries TRBV10-3 and TRBJ1-3; TRBD1 matches 8 bases. The CDR3 spans 15 residues. Losses at the gene ends were 2 bases for V and 7 bases for J; bases not matched to a gene: 7. The V gene's germline CDR1 is ENHRY and CDR2 SYGVKD. CDR3 sequence (DNA): TGTGCCATCAGTGAGGGACAGGGATTATCGAACACCATATATTTT. Its translation: CAISEGQGLSNTIYF.

The V gene is TRBV30, the J gene TRBJ2-7, with 9 nucleotides matching TRBD1. The J segment lost 4 bases and the V segment lost 4 bases, leaving 11 bases of the junction unmatched. Germline CDR1 reads GTSNPN; CDR2 reads SVGIG (reference sequence). CDR3 length: 15 amino acids. The chain's CDR3 is CAWTGQGGLGYEQYF. Written as DNA, the CDR3 is TGTGCCTGGACGGGACAGGGAGGCCTCGGTTACGAGCAGTACTTC.

This chain uses TRBV18 with TRBJ1-1; 11 bases line up with TRBD1. The V gene end was trimmed by 3 bases and the J gene end by 4 bases; junction bases not matched to a gene: 4. This CDR3 is 15 amino acids long. Per the germline V gene, CDR1 is KGHSH and CDR2 is LQKENI. The CDR3: CASSPLGTGGTEAFF. For the CDR3, the DNA is TGTGCCAGCTCACCGCTTGGGACAGGGGGCACTGAAGCTTTCTTT.

This chain uses TRBV1 with TRBJ1-2; TRBD1 is taken as the D call from the table, unchecked against the DNA. TRBV1 is assigned pseudogene status. The CDR3 totals 14 residues. This CDR3 reads CASSQDWTGYGYTF. CDR3 bases: TGCGCCAGCAGCCAAGATTGGACAGGGTATGGCTACACCTTC.

The chain is built from TRBV28 and TRBJ1-2; perhaps TRBD1 as D (6 bases). The germline V gene encodes CDR1 MDHEN and CDR2 SYDVKM. CDR3 length: 16 amino acids. Trimming took 6 bases from V and 0 from J, leaving 17 bases between them. This chain's CDR3 is CASRSAARDTNYGYTF. CDR3 bases: TGTGCCAGCAGATCGGCCGCGCGGGACACTAACTATGGCTACACCTTC.

The chain links TRBV11-3 to TRBJ1-1; TRBD1 aligns across 9 bases. This CDR3 spans 14 amino acids. J lost 9 bases, V lost 2 bases, and 7 bases had no gene match. CDR1 is SGHNT, CDR2 YENEEA, per germline. Here the CDR3 DNA reads TGTGCCAGCAGCTTAACAGGGGGCGAAGCCCAAGCTTTCTTT. Protein: CASSLTGGEAQAFF.

The rearrangement joins TRBV7-7 to TRBJ1-5, with TRBD1 as a possible D gene (5 bases). Germline-derived CDR1 and CDR2 are SSHAT and FNYEAQ (reference sequence). The V end was cut by 2 bases, the J end by 0 bases, with 20 bases between. The CDR3 has 19 residues. CDR3 nucleotide sequence: TGTGCCAGCAGCTTATCGGCCAGGGACTCTATTTATAGCAATCAGCCCCAGCATTTT. Its translation is CASSLSARDSIYSNQPQHF.

The chain is built from TRBV5-1 and TRBJ1-1; a weak D match, TRBD1 (6 bases). This CDR3 comprises 14 residues. The V end was cut by 4 bases, the J end by 5 bases, with 15 bases between. Germline CDR1 SGHRS, CDR2 YFSETQ. CDR3 in DNA: TGCGCCAGCAGCGTGACAGGCACCGGGACTGAAGCTTTCTTT. Its protein product is CASSVTGTGTEAFF.

This chain joins TRBV14 and TRBJ2-1; the D gene is possibly TRBD2 (7 bases). From germline, CDR1 is SGHDN and CDR2 FVKESK. This CDR3 spans 16 amino acids. Trimming removed 0 bases from V and 9 bases from J, with 18 bases in between. In DNA form, the CDR3 reads TGTGCCAGCAGCCAAGATACGGGGGGCAGGGGCTCTGAGCAGTTCTTC. The encoded protein is CASSQDTGGRGSEQFF.

V gene TRBV29-1 combines with J gene TRBJ2-2; D might be TRBD1 or TRBD2, each matching 7 bases. V lost 5 bases and J lost 5, with 12 bases in between. The CDR3 sequence is 13 residues long. Germline V gene lookup returns CDR1 SQVTM and CDR2 ANQGSEA. The CDR3 spells CSVRQGGTGELFF. CDR3 nucleotide sequence: TGCAGCGTTCGGCAGGGGGGGACCGGGGAGCTGTTTTTT.

This sequence joins TRBV11-3 and TRBJ2-1; D unclear. The CDR3 sequence is 16 residues long. The ends were cut back, 1 base at V and 0 bases at J, with 10 bases in the middle. From germline, CDR1 is SGHNT and CDR2 YENEEA. The CDR3 DNA is TGTGCCAGCAGCTTAGTGGCGTCGAGCTCCTACAATGAGCAGTTCTTC. This gives the protein CASSLVASSSYNEQFF. Full variable domain (missing parts from reference TRBV11-3 and TRBJ2-1): EAGVVQSPRYKIIEKKQPVAFWCNPISGHNTLYWYLQNLGQGPELLIRYENEEAVDDSQLPKDRFSAERLKGVDSTLKIQPAELGDSAVYLCASSLVASSSYNEQFFGPGTRLTVL.

The chain joins TRBV30 to TRBJ1-6, with D possibly being TRBD1 (6 bases). Trimming left V 2 bases short and J 5 bases short, with 16 bases between. CDR3 length: 16 amino acids. CDR1 GTSNPN and CDR2 SVGIG come from the germline V gene (reference sequence). The CDR3 DNA reads as TGTGCCTGGAGTCGCTACAGGGTGACAAATAATTCACCCCTCCACTTT. The encoded protein is CAWSRYRVTNNSPLHF. Together with reference TRBV30 and TRBJ1-6, the CDR3 gives the full variable domain: SQTIHQWPATLVQPVGSPLSLECTVEGTSNPNLYWYRQAAGRGLQLLFYSVGIGQISSEVPQNLSASRPQDRQFILSSKKLLLSDSGFYLCAWSRYRVTNNSPLHFGNGTRLTVT.